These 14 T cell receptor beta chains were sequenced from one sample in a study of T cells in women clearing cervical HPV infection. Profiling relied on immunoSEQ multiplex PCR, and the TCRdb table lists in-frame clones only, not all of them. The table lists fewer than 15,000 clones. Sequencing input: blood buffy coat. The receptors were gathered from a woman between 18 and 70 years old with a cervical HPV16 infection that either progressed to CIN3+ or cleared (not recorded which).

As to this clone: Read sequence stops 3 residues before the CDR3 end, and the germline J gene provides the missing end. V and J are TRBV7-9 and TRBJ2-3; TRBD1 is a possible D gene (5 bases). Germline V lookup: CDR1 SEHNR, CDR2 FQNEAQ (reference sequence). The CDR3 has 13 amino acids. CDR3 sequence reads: CASGFLGQETQYF. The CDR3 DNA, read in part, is TGTGCCAGCGGATTTTTGGGGCAAGAGACG.

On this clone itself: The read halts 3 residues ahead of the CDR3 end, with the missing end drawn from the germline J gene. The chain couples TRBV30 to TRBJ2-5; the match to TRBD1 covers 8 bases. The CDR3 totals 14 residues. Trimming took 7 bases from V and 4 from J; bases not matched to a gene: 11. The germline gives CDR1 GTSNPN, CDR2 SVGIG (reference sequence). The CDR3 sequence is CASGQGWERETQYF. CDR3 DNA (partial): TGTGCCTCTGGACAGGGTTGGGAGAGAGAGACC. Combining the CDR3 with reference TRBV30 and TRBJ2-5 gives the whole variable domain SQTIHQWPATLVQPVGSPLSLECTVEGTSNPNLYWYRQAAGRGLQLLFYSVGIGQISSEVPQNLSASRPQDRQFILSSKKLLLSDSGFYLCASGQGWERETQYFGPGTRLLVL.

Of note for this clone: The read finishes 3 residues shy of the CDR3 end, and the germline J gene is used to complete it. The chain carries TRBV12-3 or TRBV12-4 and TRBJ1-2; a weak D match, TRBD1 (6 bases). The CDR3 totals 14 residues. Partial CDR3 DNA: TGTGCCAGCAGAACCACCCAACAGGGTTCAGGC. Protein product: CASRTTQQGSG. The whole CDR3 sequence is CASRTTQQGSGYTF.

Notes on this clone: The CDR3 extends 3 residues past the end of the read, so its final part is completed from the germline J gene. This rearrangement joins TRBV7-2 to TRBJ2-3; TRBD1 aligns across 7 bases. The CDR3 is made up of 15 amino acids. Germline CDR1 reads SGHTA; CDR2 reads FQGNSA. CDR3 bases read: TGTGCCAGCAGCTCTAGCTTTGGGACAGAAGAGACG. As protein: CASSSSFGTEET. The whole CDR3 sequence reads CASSSSFGTEETQYF.

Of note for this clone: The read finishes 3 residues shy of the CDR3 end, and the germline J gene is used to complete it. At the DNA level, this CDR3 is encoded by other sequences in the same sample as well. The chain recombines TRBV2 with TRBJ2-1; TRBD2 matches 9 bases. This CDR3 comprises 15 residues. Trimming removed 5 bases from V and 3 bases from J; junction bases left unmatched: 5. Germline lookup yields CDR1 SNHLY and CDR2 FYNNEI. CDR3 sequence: CASSNSGGSYNEQFF. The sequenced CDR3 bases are TGTGCCAGCAGTAATAGCGGGGGAAGCTACAATGAG.

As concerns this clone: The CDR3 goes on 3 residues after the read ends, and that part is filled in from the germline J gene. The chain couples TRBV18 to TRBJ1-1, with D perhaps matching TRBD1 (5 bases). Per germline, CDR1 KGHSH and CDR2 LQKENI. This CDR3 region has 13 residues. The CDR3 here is CASSPDEGWYAFF. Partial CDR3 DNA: TGTGCCAGCTCACCCGACGAGGGGTGGTAT.

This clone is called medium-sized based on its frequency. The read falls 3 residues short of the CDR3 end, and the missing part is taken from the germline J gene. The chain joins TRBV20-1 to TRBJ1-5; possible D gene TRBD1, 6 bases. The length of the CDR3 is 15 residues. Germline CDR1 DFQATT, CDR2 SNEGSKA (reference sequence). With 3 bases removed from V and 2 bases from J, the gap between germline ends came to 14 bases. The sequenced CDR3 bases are TGCAGTGCTAGGGAGCCTTCAGGGGGCAATCAGCCC. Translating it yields CSAREPSGGNQP. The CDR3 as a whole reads CSAREPSGGNQPQHF.

The CDR3 region is CASSLVGAFKNIQYF. The CDR3 bases that were read are TGTGCCAGCAGCTTAGTGGGGGCCTTCAAAAACATT. This chain joins TRBV7-9 and TRBJ2-4; D is possibly TRBD1 (6 bases). Read coverage stops 3 residues before the CDR3 terminus; the germline J gene supplies the remainder. The germline V gene has CDR1 SEHNR and CDR2 FQNEAQ (reference sequence). V was pared by 1 base and J by 3 bases, with 10 bases between. The length of the CDR3 is 15 residues. Looking up the rest from reference TRBV7-9 and TRBJ2-4 gives the full variable domain: DTGVSQNPRHKITKRGQNVTFRCDPISEHNRLYWYRQTLGQGPEFLTYFQNEAQLEKSRLLSDRFSAERPKGSFSTLEIQRTEQGDSAMYLCASSLVGAFKNIQYFGAGTRLSVL.

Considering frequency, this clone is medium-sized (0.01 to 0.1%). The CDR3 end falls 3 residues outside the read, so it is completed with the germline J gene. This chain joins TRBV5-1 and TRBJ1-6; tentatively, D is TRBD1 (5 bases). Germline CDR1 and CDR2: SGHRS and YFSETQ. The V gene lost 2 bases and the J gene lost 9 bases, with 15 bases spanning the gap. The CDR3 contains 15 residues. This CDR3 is CASSLKGELASPLHF. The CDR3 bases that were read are TGCGCCAGCAGCTTAAAAGGGGAGCTCGCTTCACCC.

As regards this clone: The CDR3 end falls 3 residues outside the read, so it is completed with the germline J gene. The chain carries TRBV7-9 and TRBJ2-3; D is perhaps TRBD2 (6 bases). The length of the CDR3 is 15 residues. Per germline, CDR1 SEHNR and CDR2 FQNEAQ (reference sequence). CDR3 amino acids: CASSPERRGQETQYF. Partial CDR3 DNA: TGTGCCAGCAGCCCTGAAAGGAGGGGCCAAGAGACG.

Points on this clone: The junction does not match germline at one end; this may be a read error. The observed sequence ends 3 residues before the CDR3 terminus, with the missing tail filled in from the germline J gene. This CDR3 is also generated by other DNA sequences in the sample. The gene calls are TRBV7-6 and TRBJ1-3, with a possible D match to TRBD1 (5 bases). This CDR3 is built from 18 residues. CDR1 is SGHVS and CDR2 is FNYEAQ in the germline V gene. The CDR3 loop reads CASSPGSQGTLPGNTIYF. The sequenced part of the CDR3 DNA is TGTGCCAGCAGCCCCGGGTCGCAGGGAACGCTCCCTGGAAACACT.

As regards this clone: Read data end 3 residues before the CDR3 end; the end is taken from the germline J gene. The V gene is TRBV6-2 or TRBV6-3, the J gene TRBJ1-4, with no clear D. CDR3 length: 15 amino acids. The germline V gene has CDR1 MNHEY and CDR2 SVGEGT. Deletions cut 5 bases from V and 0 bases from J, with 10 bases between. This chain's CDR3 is CASSPSGATNEKLFF. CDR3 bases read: TGTGCCAGCAGTCCGAGCGGGGCAACTAATGAAAAA.

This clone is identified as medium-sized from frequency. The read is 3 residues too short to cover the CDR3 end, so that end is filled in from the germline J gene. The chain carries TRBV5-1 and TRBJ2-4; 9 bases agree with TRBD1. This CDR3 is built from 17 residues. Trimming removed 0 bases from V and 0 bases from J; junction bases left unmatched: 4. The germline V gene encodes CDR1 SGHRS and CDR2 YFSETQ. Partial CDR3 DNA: TGCGCCAGCAGCTTGGAGACAGGGGGACTAGCCAAAAACATT. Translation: CASSLETGGLAKNI. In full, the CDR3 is CASSLETGGLAKNIQYF.

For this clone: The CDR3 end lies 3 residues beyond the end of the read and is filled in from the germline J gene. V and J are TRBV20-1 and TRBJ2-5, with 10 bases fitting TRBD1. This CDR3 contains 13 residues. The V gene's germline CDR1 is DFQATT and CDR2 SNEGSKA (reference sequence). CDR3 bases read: TGCAGTGCTAAGGGACAGGGGACAGATACC. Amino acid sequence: CSAKGQGTDT. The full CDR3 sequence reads CSAKGQGTDTQYF.